This T cell receptor beta chain emerged from a study of human T cells and chemical hapten exposure. Study summary: Slight differences in pooled library volume were the main source of varying TCR yields across samples.

Looked up from germline, CDR1 is LGHDT and CDR2 is YNNKEL (reference sequence). Trimming removed 4 bases from V and 4 bases from J, with 10 bases in between. The CDR3 is made up of 13 amino acids. The time point denotes: pre-sensitization, week 0. The treatment here: therapeutic diphenylcyclopropenone sensitization with weekly scalp DPC. Unseparated into fractions, whole blood served as the source from which total RNA was extracted. Via MiXCR, TCRdb re-called the RACE reads, giving one row per CDR3 protein. The repertoire holds fewer than 200,000 distinct CDR3 sequences, with nearly 30% as singletons.

Specimen: whole blood, collected in connection with sensitization to the hapten diphenylcyclopropenone (DPC). The chain links TRBV3-1 to TRBJ1-2; D unclear. The sequence came from a woman in her twenties or thirties with alopecia areata. Some clones in this sample may be carry-over from other donors' samples. The CDR3 loop is CASSPDSFYGYTF. The CDR3 nucleotides are TGTGCCAGCAGCCCCGATTCCTTCTATGGCTACACCTTC.